These 21 T cell receptor beta chains came from one sample sequenced in a study of tumor-infiltrating lymphocytes in primary liver carcinoma. Co-extracting RNA and DNA was done with roughly 17-34 mg of unsorted bulk tissue as input. Using a constant-region primer together with ProtoScript II reverse transcriptase, TCR beta cDNA was made from around 500 ng of total RNA. Slightly modified ARM-PCR, run as three nested multiplex PCR rounds, produced the TCR beta libraries. Both of the initial two PCR rounds ran for about 11 cycles and employed TRBV1-TRBV30 forward primers alongside a C-beta reverse primer. TCRdb re-derived calls from the multiplex PCR reads in MiXCR, one entry per CDR3 protein. Here the sample spans 100,000 or so distinct CDR3 sequences, over 55% being singletons. What was sequenced was liver tumor tissue from sampling region 5. Subset specified: tumor region T5, tumor centre. The receptors come from a woman in her fifties or sixties with primary liver carcinoma and hepatitis B virus infection.

The CDR3 region has the DNA TGTGCCAGCAGCTTAGGGGGACTAACGTACACGCCAGATACACAGCATTTT. This gives the protein CASSLGGLTYTPDTQHF. The chain is built from TRBV11-2 and TRBJ2-3, with D possibly matching TRBD1 (5 bases). The DNA end is a closer match to TRBJ1-5, so the J assignment may be wrong. The CDR3 is made up of 17 amino acids. Per germline, CDR1 SGHAT and CDR2 FQNNGV.

A remark on this clonotype: Sequence at one end of the junction differs from germline and may be a read error. The chain recombines TRBV11-2 with TRBJ2-1; 12 bases are a match to TRBD2. The CDR3 length is 14 residues. Looked up from germline, CDR1 is SGHAT and CDR2 is FQNNGV. The CDR3 is CVSSLTSGSYEQFF. The CDR3 bases are TGTGTCAGCAGCTTGACTAGCGGGAGTTATGAGCAGTTCTTC.

Turning to this clonotype: This CDR3 fails to terminate in the conserved phenylalanine or tryptophan, so it likely reflects a read error. This chain joins TRBV11-2 and TRBJ2-5; TRBD2 aligns across 9 bases. The length of the CDR3 is 17 residues. Trimming at V came to 10 bases and at J to 5 bases, leaving 20 bases not matched to a gene. Per the germline V gene, CDR1 is SGHAT and CDR2 is FQNNGV. Here the CDR3 reads CANGTFEAGGPRETQYL. The CDR3, as DNA: TGTGCCAACGGCACCTTTGAGGCGGGAGGGCCTCGGGAGACCCAGTACCTC.

Details on this clonotype: This is likely a read error, given that the CDR3 carries no conserved phenylalanine or tryptophan at its end. The chain is built from TRBV12-3 or TRBV12-4 and TRBJ2-5; 10 bases map to TRBD2. This CDR3 has 15 residues. The DNA for the CDR3 is TGTGCCAGCAGTTTCGCTAGCGGGGGACAAGAGGCCCAGTACTTA. This codes for CASSFASGGQEAQYL.

On this clonotype: One end of the junction does not line up with germline, which may come from a read error. The genes are TRBV11-3 and TRBJ2-3; 8 positions agree with TRBD1. The germline gives CDR1 SGHNT, CDR2 YENEEA. The CDR3 runs 17 residues. CDR3 nucleotides: TGTGCCAGCAGCCGGGCGGCCGGGCAGGGGGCCTCAGATACGCGGTATTTT. Its translation: CASSRAAGQGASDTRYF.

Comment on this clonotype: The germline gene is not matched at one end of the junction; a read error may be the cause. The CDR3 region is CASTKGPDREWGSSCNEQFF. In DNA, the CDR3 is TGTGCCAGCACCAAAGGGCCGGACAGGGAGTGGGGGAGCTCCTGCAATGAGCAGTTCTTC. The chain recombines TRBV6-5 with TRBJ2-1; 8 bases are a match to TRBD1. The CDR3 is 20 amino acids. CDR1 and CDR2 from the germline V gene are MNHEY and SVGAGI.

About this clonotype: Given the absence of the conserved phenylalanine or tryptophan at the CDR3 end, a read error is likely. The rearrangement uses TRBV29-1 and TRBJ2-5, with D possibly called TRBD1 or TRBD2 (6 bases each). This CDR3 is 15 amino acids long. The germline V gene encodes CDR1 SQVTM and CDR2 ANQGSEA. This CDR3 reads CSVEGGAGEQGTQYL. CDR3 nucleotide sequence: TGCAGCGTTGAAGGGGGGGCAGGGGAACAAGGGACCCAGTACTTA.

This clonotype has more than one count but fewer than ten. This may arise from a read error, as a much more abundant clone is one base away. The V and J genes are TRBV6-2 or TRBV6-3 and TRBJ2-7; perhaps TRBD1 as D (5 bases). This CDR3 comprises 14 residues. CDR1 and CDR2 from the germline V gene are MNHEY and SVGEGT. The CDR3, as DNA: TGTGTCAGCAGTTTGGACACCGGGTCCTACGAGCAGTACTTC. It encodes CVSSLDTGSYEQYF.

The chain uses TRBV28 and TRBJ2-3, with D tentatively TRBD1 (6 bases). CDR3 length: 13 amino acids. The V gene lost 5 bases and the J gene lost 6 bases, with 12 bases spanning the gap. Germline-derived CDR1 and CDR2 are MDHEN and SYDVKM. The CDR3 DNA reads as TGTGCCAGCAGTCTCATCCAGGGGGATACGCAGTATTTT. This encodes CASSLIQGDTQYF.

The chain is built from TRBV5-8 and TRBJ2-7, with a tentative D call TRBD2 (5 bases). The V and J ends lost 6 bases and 2 bases respectively, with 15 bases between them. Germline V gene lookup returns CDR1 SGHTS and CDR2 YDEGEE. The CDR3 sequence is 14 residues long. CDR3 nucleotide sequence: TGTGCCAGCATCCCCCGGACTCAAACCTACGAGCAGTACTTC. It is translated as CASIPRTQTYEQYF.

As to this clonotype: Germline is not matched at one junction end, which may reflect a read error. This chain connects TRBV30 to TRBJ2-5, with D possibly being TRBD2 (5 bases). The CDR3 is made up of 14 amino acids. Germline V CDR1 and CDR2: GTSNPN, SVGIG (reference sequence). CDR3 in amino acids: CTWGAGSDGETQYF. CDR3 in DNA: TGTACCTGGGGAGCCGGGTCCGATGGAGAGACCCAGTACTTC.

On this clonotype itself: One junction end disagrees with the germline gene, perhaps due to a read error. DNA of the CDR3: TGCAGCGTACATACTAACTACGAACAGTACTTC. Translating gives CSVHTNYEQYF. The chain is built from TRBV29-1 and TRBJ2-7; D uncertain. Germline CDR1 is SQVTM and CDR2 is ANQGSEA. This CDR3 is 11 amino acids long.

This clonotype was detected many times. This chain joins TRBV12-3 or TRBV12-4 and TRBJ2-7, with no clear D. Trimming left V 3 bases short and J 0 bases short, with 9 bases between. The CDR3 is 14 amino acids. The CDR3 spells CASSFGDHSYEQYF. In DNA form, the CDR3 reads TGTGCCAGCAGTTTTGGCGACCACTCCTACGAGCAGTACTTC.

The chain combines TRBV4-1 with TRBJ2-1; D is unclear. Trimming removed 6 bases at V and 15 bases at J, with 24 bases between. Per germline, CDR1 MGHRA and CDR2 YSYEKL. CDR3 length equals 14 residues. The CDR3 DNA is TGCGCCAGCAGTCCTCGACTTGCGAGCAGTGAACTGTTCTTC. This encodes CASSPRLASSELFF.

In its sample, this clonotype was seen once. One end of the junction varies from germline; a read error may be responsible. The chain employs TRBV6-6 and TRBJ1-2; D perhaps matches TRBD1 (5 bases). This CDR3 is 13 amino acids long. The germline CDR1 and CDR2 sequences are MNHNY and SVGAGI (reference sequence). CDR3 coding DNA: TGTGCCAGCAGTTATGAGGGGAACTATGGCCACACCTTC. This codes for CASSYEGNYGHTF.

The chain has TRBV20-1 and TRBJ1-2; D remains ambiguous. CDR3 size: 12 residues. V was clipped by 5 bases and J by 7 bases, with 14 bases between them. The germline V gene encodes CDR1 DFQATT and CDR2 SNEGSKA (reference sequence). CDR3 residues: CSALIGGIGYTF. CDR3 sequence (DNA): TGCAGTGCTTTAATTGGAGGGATTGGCTACACCTTC.

Turning to this clonotype: One end of the junction varies from germline; a read error may be responsible. V and J are TRBV19 and TRBJ1-5; tentatively, D is TRBD1 (5 bases). Germline V gene sequence: CDR1 LNHDA, CDR2 SQIVND (reference sequence). This CDR3 is built from 15 residues. The CDR3 here is CDSSPAGEGNQPQHF. Written as DNA, the CDR3 is TGCGACAGTAGCCCAGCGGGGGAAGGCAATCAGCCCCAGCATTTT.

For this clonotype: At one end the junction does not follow the germline gene, possibly because of a read error. This rearrangement joins TRBV11-2 to TRBJ1-2; D remains ambiguous. Germline values: CDR1 SGHAT, CDR2 FQNNGV. The length of the CDR3 is 16 residues. The DNA for the CDR3 is TGTGCCAGCGGCCCAGCCTCGGGGAAGCCTAACTATGGCTACACATTC. It specifies CASGPASGKPNYGYTF.

On this clonotype: The CDR3 does not end in the conserved phenylalanine or tryptophan, so this is likely a read error. The chain couples TRBV5-4 to TRBJ2-1, with 9 bases aligning to TRBD2. This CDR3 is built from 15 residues. Per the germline V gene, CDR1 is SGHNT and CDR2 is YYREEE (reference sequence). As DNA, the CDR3 is TGTGCCAACAGCCCACGTGGCGGGAGGGCAAATGAGCAGTTCTCC. Protein: CANSPRGGRANEQFS.

The table lists this clonotype with many counts. J is TRBJ1-1 and V is TRBV7-9; D possibly corresponds to TRBD1 (6 bases). Trimming removed 7 bases from V and 1 base from J, with 10 bases in between. This CDR3 is built from 13 residues. Germline V gives CDR1 SEHNR, CDR2 FQNEAQ (reference sequence). CDR3 sequence: CASTIQGNTEAFF. Here the CDR3 DNA reads TGTGCCAGCACCATACAGGGGAACACTGAAGCTTTCTTT.

A word on this clonotype: Its ends do not fully match the called genes, so a read error is possible. The chain uses TRBV6-6 and TRBJ2-7, with D tentatively TRBD1 (6 bases). Germline V lookup: CDR1 MNHNY, CDR2 SVGAGI (reference sequence). CDR3 size: 14 residues. The chain's CDR3 is CASTNRARRGEQCF. The CDR3 coding sequence is TGTGCCAGCACCAACAGAGCGCGCAGGGGCGAGCAGTGCTTC.